The rows below give T cell receptor beta chains drawn from one sample of a study of read filtering for tumor transcriptome and immune sequencing. TCRdb fed the reads into MiXCR, producing one record per CDR3 protein. The data show 30,000 to 45,000 distinct CDR3 sequences, roughly an eighth seen once. Sequences were obtained from a population of CD138-negative cells sorted from bone marrow. Every receptor here comes from a donor at least 40 years old with multiple myeloma. The CDR3 runs from the conserved cysteine through the conserved F or W. The D gene is left open where the match is weak. The size field is filled for only some rows; it gives once, few, many or a size class.

v_gene	d_gene	abundance	j_gene	CDR3aa	CDR3nt
TRBV7-9	NA	many	TRBJ1-1	CASSLGGLYTEAFF	TGTGCCAGCAGCTTAGGGGGACTTTACACTGAAGCTTTCTTT
TRBV20-1	TRBD1	many	TRBJ1-4	CSARGDRGDEKLFF	TGCAGTGCTAGAGGAGACAGGGGTGATGAAAAACTGTTTTTT
TRBV2	NA	many	TRBJ2-2	CASSRETTGELFF	TGTGCCAGCAGTAGGGAGACCACCGGGGAGCTGTTTTTT
TRBV20-1	NA	medium-sized	TRBJ2-1	CSARTDLSEQFF	TGCAGTGCTAGGACTGATCTTAGTGAGCAGTTCTTC
TRBV18	NA	once	TRBJ1-6	CASPSVDQGGTPLHF	TGTGCCAGCCCATCCGTCGACCAGGGAGGAACTCCCCTCCACTTT
TRBV20-1	NA	many	TRBJ2-3	CSARPDWREYF	TGCAGTGCTAGACCGGACTGGAGGGAGTATTTT
TRBV4-1	NA	many	TRBJ2-6	CASSPRRMWSSGANVLTF	TGCGCCAGCAGCCCCAGACGAATGTGGTCCTCTGGGGCCAACGTCCTGACTTTC
TRBV4-1	NA	many	TRBJ1-1	CASSHAKVPEAFF	TGCGCCAGCAGCCATGCGAAGGTGCCTGAAGCTTTCTTT
TRBV20-1	NA	many	TRBJ1-1	CSAWTTLNTEAFF	TGCAGTGCATGGACGACCCTGAACACTGAAGCTTTCTTT
TRBV29-1	TRBD1	NA	TRBJ1-3	CSVAEQGISGNTIYF	TGCAGCGTGGCCGAACAGGGGATCTCTGGAAACACCATATATTTT
TRBV11-2	TRBD2	many	TRBJ2-5	CASSLELAGQETQYF	TGTGCCAGCAGCTTAGAGCTAGCGGGGCAAGAGACCCAGTACTTC
TRBV7-9	TRBD1	few	TRBJ1-1	CASSEKRDRMLAFF	TGTGCCAGCAGCGAGAAACGGGACAGGATGTTAGCTTTCTTT
TRBV14	TRBD1	many	TRBJ2-7	CASSQDLRGFRLLTYEQYF	TGTGCCAGCAGCCAAGACCTCAGGGGGTTTCGTCTACTAACCTACGAGCAGTACTTC
TRBV7-9	TRBD2	NA	TRBJ2-1	CARSPSGRGSNGQFF	TGTGCCAGAAGTCCTAGCGGGAGGGGTAGCAATGGGCAGTTCTTC
TRBV20-1	TRBD1	many	TRBJ2-1	CSASRDRLDNEQFF	TGCAGTGCTAGCCGGGACAGATTAGACAATGAGCAGTTCTTC
TRBV12-3/TRBV12-4	TRBD2	many	TRBJ2-2	CASSRLAPGELFF	TGTGCCAGCAGTCGACTAGCTCCCGGGGAGCTGTTTTTT
TRBV3-1	NA	many	TRBJ2-7	CASSHARREQYF	TGTGCCAGCAGCCATGCCCGAAGGGAGCAGTACTTC
TRBV19	TRBD2	many	TRBJ2-4	CASSPLAGGEVLAKNIQYF	TGTGCCAGTAGTCCACTAGCGGGAGGGGAGGTTTTGGCCAAAAACATTCAGTACTTC
TRBV25-1	NA	few	TRBJ2-7	CASSDAGTHSYEQYF	TGTGCCAGCAGTGACGCCGGGACTCACTCCTACGAGCAGTACTTC
TRBV5-1	NA	many	TRBJ1-5	CASSLWGETTQPQHF	TGCGCCAGCAGCTTGTGGGGAGAAACGACACAGCCCCAGCATTTT
TRBV7-8	NA	few	TRBJ1-1	CASSLQLVTNTEALF	TGTGCCAGCAGCTTACAACTAGTAACGAACACTGAAGCTCTCTTT
TRBV29-1	TRBD1	NA	TRBJ1-4	CSVGRTGVGEKLFF	TGCAGCGTTGGACGGACAGGGGTGGGTGAAAAACTGTTTTTT
TRBV12-3/TRBV12-4	NA	once	TRBJ2-1	CASRLTGGNEQIF	TGCGCCAGCAGGTTGACAGGAGGAAATGAGCAGATCTTC
TRBV28	NA	few	TRBJ2-5	CASSPGVPETQYF	TGTGCCAGCAGCCCAGGGGTCCCAGAGACCCAGTACTTC
TRBV10-3	NA	many	TRBJ1-1	CAISDGVSTEAFF	TGTGCCATCAGTGATGGGGTGAGCACTGAAGCTTTCTTT
TRBV4-1	TRBD2	many	TRBJ2-1	CASSPPASGKRNEQFF	TGTGCCAGCAGCCCACCGGCTAGCGGGAAACGCAATGAGCAGTTCTTC
TRBV20-1	TRBD2	NA	TRBJ2-1	CSATLLAGGPGDEQFF	TGCAGTGCTACCTTACTAGCGGGAGGCCCAGGGGATGAGCAGTTCTTC
TRBV12-3/TRBV12-4	NA	many	TRBJ2-2	CASSLYRGLPTGELFF	TGTGCCAGCAGTTTATACCGGGGGCTTCCCACCGGGGAGCTGTTTTTT
TRBV7-8	TRBD2	few	TRBJ2-5	CASSLAPRLAGASRETQYF	TGTGCCAGCAGCTTAGCGCCCAGACTAGCGGGAGCCTCCCGAGAGACCCAGTACTTC
TRBV5-1	NA	many	TRBJ2-1	CASSLNEAYNEQFF	TGCGCCAGCAGCTTGAATGAGGCTTACAATGAGCAGTTCTTC
TRBV2	TRBD1	NA	TRBJ1-5	CASIARQGSSQPQHF	TGTGCCAGCATCGCCCGACAGGGGAGCAGTCAGCCCCAGCATTTT
TRBV7-2	NA	many	TRBJ2-1	CASTQTRSGNEQFF	TGTGCCAGCACCCAGACTAGGTCCGGGAATGAGCAGTTCTTC
TRBV7-3	NA	many	TRBJ2-2	CASSPRSYTGELFF	TGTGCCAGCAGCCCACGGTCCTACACCGGGGAGCTGTTTTTT
TRBV29-1	TRBD1	many	TRBJ1-3	CSAHRGGGNTIYF	TGCAGCGCTCACAGGGGTGGTGGAAACACCATATATTTT
TRBV4-1	NA	many	TRBJ2-1	CASSQDPHRRSNEQFF	TGCGCCAGCAGCCAAGATCCCCATCGCAGGTCCAATGAGCAGTTCTTC
TRBV6-1	NA	many	TRBJ1-4	CASSEPGTPEKLFF	TGTGCCAGCAGTGAGCCCGGGACACCAGAAAAACTGTTTTTT
TRBV11-3	NA	many	TRBJ2-3	CASSPRRGSTDTQYF	TGTGCCAGCAGCCCTAGGCGTGGGAGCACAGATACGCAGTATTTT
TRBV11-2	TRBD2	many	TRBJ2-5	CASSLTRGLAGAETQYF	TGTGCCAGCAGCCTAACCCGTGGACTAGCGGGAGCAGAGACCCAGTACTTC
TRBV20-1	NA	many	TRBJ2-7	CSARVPDLLYEQYF	TGCAGTGCTAGAGTACCGGATCTCCTCTACGAGCAGTACTTC
TRBV11-2	TRBD1	NA	TRBJ1-1	CASSSGGAGGAGTGAFF	TGTGCCAGCAGCTCAGGGGGGGCAGGGGGCGCGGGCACTGGAGCTTTCTTT